One T cell receptor (beta chain) is described in this entry. No antigen is known for it. These data come from a study of CXCR3-negative and CXCR3-positive naive CD8 T cells. Study results and caveats: Higher TRB CDR3 hydrophobicity marked CXCR3-positive naive cells relative to CXCR3-negative naive cells. Memory CD8+ cells had much lower diversity, and both naive subsets had comparably high diversity. TRB CDR3 properties served as the basis for inferring TCR strength, and surface CD5 was comparable between naive subsets.

The CDR3 sequence is 19 residues long. Triplicate 300,000-cell sorts were made of each CD8+ T cell subset. The authors made the TRB cDNA libraries by 5' RACE using UMI labels. From the 5' RACE reads, TCRdb lists one entry per CDR3 protein and no DNA. The sample includes some 120,000 distinct CDR3 sequences. The receptor was isolated from a human donor in good health. Some clones in this sample may be carry-over from other donors' samples. The sequenced sample consisted of naive CXCR3+ CD8+ T cells from blood. Subset reported: CD45RO-CCR7+CD27+CD95- naive CD8+ T cells expressing CXCR3 (TNR3+). The chain joins TRBV12-3 or TRBV12-4 to TRBJ2-7; the TRBD2 assignment by TCRdb is unverifiable without DNA. The CDR3 protein is CASSFFEGSGLAVTYEQYF.